This entry lists 13 T cell receptor beta chains sequenced from one sample in a study of blood T cells in healthy people across ages. Using a J-beta primer mix together with a sample-barcoded 5' primer, a second PCR was run for roughly 6 to 12 cycles. One entry per CDR3 protein results from TCRdb running MiXCR on the 5' RACE reads. The data hold some 1.1 million distinct CDR3 sequences, with about two fifths observed a single time. The sequencing sample was made of blood. These receptors originate from a man aged 18 to 30 in good health.

Regarding this clonotype: A much larger clone lies one base from this, so it may be a read error. The chain links TRBV12-3 or TRBV12-4 to TRBJ2-4; 10 bases are shared with TRBD2. The CDR3 totals 18 residues. The V gene end was trimmed by 4 bases and the J gene end by 1 base; junction bases not matched to a gene: 10. The CDR3 region is CASSSGASGGEAKNIQYF. The CDR3 DNA follows: TGTGCCAGCAGTTCCGGGGCTAGCGGGGGAGAGGCCAAAAACATTCAGTACTTC.

The chain is built from TRBV28 and TRBJ2-1; 7 bases map to TRBD2. The CDR3 is made up of 15 amino acids. The V and J ends lost 4 bases and 7 bases, in that order; junction bases with no gene match: 10. Germline CDR1 is MDHEN and CDR2 is SYDVKM. The CDR3 sequence is CASSSRTRLRNEQFF. Written as DNA, the CDR3 is TGTGCCAGCAGTTCCCGGACTAGGCTGAGGAATGAGCAGTTCTTC.

This clonotype was seen ten or more times. The chain is built from TRBV4-3 and TRBJ2-3; D gene unclear. The length of the CDR3 is 14 residues. The germline V and J ends were trimmed by 1 base and 6 bases, with 11 bases remaining between them. The germline V gene encodes CDR1 LGHNA and CDR2 YSLEER. The CDR3 coding sequence is TGCGCCAGCAGCCAAGGAACGTCATGGGATACGCAGTATTTT. It yields the protein CASSQGTSWDTQYF.

This clonotype was observed a handful of times. The V gene is TRBV13, the J gene TRBJ2-1, with D tentatively TRBD1 (6 bases). Germline CDR1 and CDR2: PRHDT and FYEKMQ (reference sequence). CDR3 length: 12 amino acids. With 5 bases removed from V and 8 bases from J, the gap between germline ends came to 10 bases. DNA for the CDR3: TGTGCCAGCAGCCACGAGGGGGATGAGCAGTTCTTC. Amino acid sequence: CASSHEGDEQFF. Supplemented by reference TRBV13 and TRBJ2-1, the full variable domain reads AAGVIQSPRHLIKEKRETATLKCYPIPRHDTVYWYQQGPGQDPQFLISFYEKMQSDKGSIPDRFSAQQFSDYHSELNMSSLELGDSALYFCASSHEGDEQFFGPGTRLTVL.

V usage is TRBV20-1 and J usage is TRBJ1-4, with TRBD1 matching 8 bases. This CDR3 is built from 15 residues. Germline trimming cut 0 bases from V and 7 bases from J; bases unmatched to any gene: 7. Germline V CDR1 and CDR2: DFQATT, SNEGSKA (reference sequence). CDR3 sequence (DNA): TGCAGTGCTAGAGATCGGACAGGGCCAGGTGAAAAACTGTTTTTT. Its protein is CSARDRTGPGEKLFF.

The chain links TRBV20-1 to TRBJ1-1, with D unresolved. Germline-derived CDR1 and CDR2 are DFQATT and SNEGSKA (reference sequence). This CDR3 has 12 amino acids. Deletions cut 6 bases from V and 0 bases from J, with 8 bases between. Here the CDR3 reads CSAWTLNTEAFF. Here the CDR3 DNA reads TGCAGTGCGTGGACTCTGAACACTGAAGCTTTCTTT.

This clonotype was counted between two and nine times. This chain joins TRBV20-1 and TRBJ1-2, with 11 positions matching TRBD1. The CDR3 runs to 13 residues. After removal of 5 bases from V and 6 bases from J, the junction contained 5 bases not matched to a gene. In germline, CDR1 is DFQATT, CDR2 SNEGSKA (reference sequence). The CDR3 DNA follows: TGCAGTGCTCAAGGACAGGGGGCGAATGGCTACACCTTC. Residues: CSAQGQGANGYTF.

This clonotype was observed a handful of times. The V gene is TRBV3-1, the J gene TRBJ1-1; D not resolved. CDR3 length: 11 residues. Germline loops: CDR1 LGHDT, CDR2 YNNKEL (reference sequence). V dropped 3 bases and J dropped 9 bases, with 8 bases sitting between them. The CDR3 loop reads CASSHERKAFF. The DNA of the CDR3 is TGTGCCAGCAGCCACGAAAGGAAAGCTTTCTTT.

The chain joins TRBV4-1 to TRBJ2-7; tentatively, D is TRBD1 (5 bases). CDR1 MGHRA and CDR2 YSYEKL come from the germline V gene. The CDR3 sequence is 14 residues long. The V gene lost 0 bases and the J gene lost 2 bases, with 8 bases spanning the gap. The CDR3 sequence is CASSQDRVAYEQYF. CDR3 DNA: TGCGCCAGCAGCCAAGACAGGGTAGCCTACGAGCAGTACTTC.

As to this clonotype: A much more abundant neighbour one base away suggests this may be a read error. The genes are TRBV10-3 and TRBJ1-2, with 9 bases fitting TRBD1. The trim removed 4 bases at V and 3 bases at J, leaving 3 bases unmatched. Per the germline V gene, CDR1 is ENHRY and CDR2 is SYGVKD. This CDR3 contains 14 residues. For the CDR3, the DNA is TGTGCCATCAGTGGGACAGGGGCGGACTATGGCTACACCTTC. This translates into CAISGTGADYGYTF.

This clonotype was detected only a few times. The genes are TRBV4-3 and TRBJ2-3; 11 bases match TRBD2. The CDR3 runs to 16 residues. Trimming at V came to 2 bases and at J to 3 bases, leaving 4 bases not matched to a gene. Germline CDR1 LGHNA, CDR2 YSLEER. CDR3 sequence: CASSQRTSGGTDTQYF. DNA for the CDR3: TGCGCCAGCAGCCAAAGAACTAGCGGGGGTACAGATACGCAGTATTTT.

This clonotype was picked up a small number of times. The rearrangement links TRBV20-1 to TRBJ1-6; TRBD1 is a possible D gene (6 bases). Per the germline V gene, CDR1 is DFQATT and CDR2 is SNEGSKA (reference sequence). The CDR3 sequence is 14 residues long. V was clipped by 0 bases and J by 7 bases, with 10 bases between them. The CDR3 region has the DNA TGCAGTGCTAGAGATCAGGGGTTAAATTCACCCCTCCACTTT. Translated: CSARDQGLNSPLHF.

The chain recombines TRBV5-1 with TRBJ2-5; D may be TRBD2 (5 bases). CDR3 length: 14 residues. Germline V lookup: CDR1 SGHRS, CDR2 YFSETQ. V dropped 0 bases and J dropped 9 bases, with 15 bases sitting between them. For the CDR3, the DNA is TGCGCCAGCAGCTTGGTCGCCTCCGTGAGGGCCCAGTACTTC. Protein product: CASSLVASVRAQYF.